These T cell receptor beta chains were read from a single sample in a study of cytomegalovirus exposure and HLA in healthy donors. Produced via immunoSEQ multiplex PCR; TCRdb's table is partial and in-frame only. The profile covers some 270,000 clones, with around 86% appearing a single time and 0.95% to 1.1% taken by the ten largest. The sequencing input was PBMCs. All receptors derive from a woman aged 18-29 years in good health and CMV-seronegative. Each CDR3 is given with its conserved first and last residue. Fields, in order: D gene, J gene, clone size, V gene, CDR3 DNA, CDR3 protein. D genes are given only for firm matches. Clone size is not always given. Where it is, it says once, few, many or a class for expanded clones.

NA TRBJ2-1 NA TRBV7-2 TGTGCCAGCAGCTTAGCGCACAGGGCCTCCTACAATGAGCAGTTCTTC CASSLAHRASYNEQFF
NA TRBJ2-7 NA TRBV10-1 TGCGCCAGCAGTGACAGGACCTACGAGCAGTACTTC CASSDRTYEQYF
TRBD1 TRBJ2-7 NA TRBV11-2 TGTGCCAGCAGCGGTTACAGGGGGCGCGACGAGCAGTACTTC CASSGYRGRDEQYF
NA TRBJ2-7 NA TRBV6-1 TGTGCCACCGAAGGACAGTTGAGGGAGCAGTACTTC CATEGQLREQYF
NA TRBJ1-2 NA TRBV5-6 TGTGCCAGCAGACTCACCGGAGGCCGCTATGGCTACACCTTC CASRLTGGRYGYTF
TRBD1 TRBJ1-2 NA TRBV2 TGTGCCAGCAGTGTTCAGGGGGCTCTCTATGGCTACACCTTC CASSVQGALYGYTF
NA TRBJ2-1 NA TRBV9 TGTGCCAGCAGCCTGGGGGGAGGCGGGTCCTACAATGAGCAGTTCTTC CASSLGGGGSYNEQFF
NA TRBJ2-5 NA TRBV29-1 TGCAGCGTTGATAGGCTCGGGGAGACCCAGTACTTC CSVDRLGETQYF
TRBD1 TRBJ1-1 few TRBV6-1 TGTGCCAGCGGTCGCCCAGGGGGTGGGGCTTTCTTT CASGRPGGGAFF
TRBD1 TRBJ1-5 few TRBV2 TGTGCCAGCAGTGGGGGGACAGGGAATCAGCCCCAGCATTTT CASSGGTGNQPQHF
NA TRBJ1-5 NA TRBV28 TGTGCCAGCAGTTTAAGGAACAGGGAGTATCAGCCCCAGCATTTT CASSLRNREYQPQHF
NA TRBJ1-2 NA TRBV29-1 TGCAGCGTTCGTGTTACTAACTATGGCTACACCTTC CSVRVTNYGYTF
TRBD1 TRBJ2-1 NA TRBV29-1 TGCAGCGTTCGGACAGGGGGCCTGTACAATGAGCAGTTCTTC CSVRTGGLYNEQFF
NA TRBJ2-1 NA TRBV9 TGTGCCAGCAGCGTAGCTAACACGGGGGAGTACAATGAGCAGTTCTTC CASSVANTGEYNEQFF
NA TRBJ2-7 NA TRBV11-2 TGTGCCAGCAGTCAGGAGCGGACCTCCTACGAGCAGTACTTC CASSQERTSYEQYF
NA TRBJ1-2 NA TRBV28 TGTGCCAGCGGTACGGGGGGAACTAACTATGGCTACACCTTC CASGTGGTNYGYTF
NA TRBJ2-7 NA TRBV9 TGTGCCAGCAGTTTTACAGGGGAGGACGAGCAGTACTTC CASSFTGEDEQYF
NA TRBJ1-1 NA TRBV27 TGTGCCAGCGGATCAGGTAACGCTGAAGCTTTCTTT CASGSGNAEAFF
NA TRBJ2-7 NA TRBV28 TGTGCCAGCAGTTTAGTCTTGCCCCAGCGCGAGCAGTACTTC CASSLVLPQREQYF
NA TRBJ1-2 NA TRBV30 TGTGCCTCTACAGCTAGCCAGGGCTACACCTTC CASTASQGYTF
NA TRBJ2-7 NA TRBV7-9 TGTGCCAGCAGCTTAGACAGTCAGGGCTACGAGCAGTACTTC CASSLDSQGYEQYF
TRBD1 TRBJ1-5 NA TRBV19 TGTGCCAGTAGTGTCTCGATGGGACAGGGGTCAGGCAATCAGCCCCAGCATTTT CASSVSMGQGSGNQPQHF
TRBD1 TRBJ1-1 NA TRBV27 TGTGCCAGCAGTCTTGACAGGGGAATGAACACTGAAGCTTTCTTT CASSLDRGMNTEAFF
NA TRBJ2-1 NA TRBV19 TGTGCCAGTAAAGCATTTGAGCAGTTCTTC CASKAFEQFF
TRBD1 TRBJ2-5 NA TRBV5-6 TGTGCCAGCAGCCCAGTCATAGGGGGCGAGACCCAGTACTTC CASSPVIGGETQYF
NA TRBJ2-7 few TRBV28 TGTGCCAGCAGTTTACCGAACCCATCACAGGGACGCGAGCAGTACTTC CASSLPNPSQGREQYF
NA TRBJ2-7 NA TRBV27 TGTGCCAGCAGTTTACAGGGAGGTCCCCACGAGCAGTACTTC CASSLQGGPHEQYF
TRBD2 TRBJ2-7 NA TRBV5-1 TGCGCCAGCAGCTACGGGACTAGCGGGATCGGAGCCTACGAGCAGTACTTC CASSYGTSGIGAYEQYF
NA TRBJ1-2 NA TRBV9 TGTGCCAGCAGCGTATCCCCCAACAATGGCTACACCTTC CASSVSPNNGYTF
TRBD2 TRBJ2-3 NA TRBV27 TGTGCCAGCAGTTTAAGCGGGGGCGCATACTCAGATACGCAGTATTTT CASSLSGGAYSDTQYF
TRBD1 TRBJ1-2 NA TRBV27 TGTGCCAGCAGTTTGTCAGGGGGTTCTCTGGGCTACACCTTC CASSLSGGSLGYTF
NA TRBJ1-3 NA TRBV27 TGTGCCAGCAGGGGACTGTACTCTGGAAACACCATATATTTT CASRGLYSGNTIYF
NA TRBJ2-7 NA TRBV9 TGTGCCAGCAGCGTAGAGTCAGCGGGCGCCTCCTACGAGCAGTACTTC CASSVESAGASYEQYF
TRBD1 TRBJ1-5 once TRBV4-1 TGCGCCAGCAGCCAAGAGGGCAGGGGGCATAGCAATCAGCCCCAGCATTTT CASSQEGRGHSNQPQHF
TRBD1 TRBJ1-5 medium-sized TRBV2 TGTGCCAGCAGTTTATTGACAGGGGGCAATCAGCCCCAGCATTTT CASSLLTGGNQPQHF
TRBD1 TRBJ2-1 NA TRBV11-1 TGTGCCAGCAGCACGGGATCGGAGGACAGGGGCTACAATGAGCAGTTCTTC CASSTGSEDRGYNEQFF
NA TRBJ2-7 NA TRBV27 TGTGCCAGCAGTTTATCGGCCCCAGGGTTTTTTACTGACTACGAGCAGTACTTC CASSLSAPGFFTDYEQYF
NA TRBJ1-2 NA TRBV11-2 TGTGCCAGCAGCGCGTCATCTGGCTACACCTTC CASSASSGYTF
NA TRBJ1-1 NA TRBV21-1 TGTGCCAGCAGCAAAGATTCGGAGAAGTACACTGAAGCTTTCTTT CASSKDSEKYTEAFF
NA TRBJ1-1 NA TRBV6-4 TGTGCCAGCAGAGTCGGGGAGAACACTGAAGCTTTCTTT CASRVGENTEAFF